A single sample is the source of the 20 T cell receptor beta chains below, sequenced in a study of preoperative IRX-2 immunotherapy in early breast cancer. Treatment of the sample: preoperative locoregional IRX-2 cytokine immunotherapy. TCRdb's copy holds only in-frame clones and misses some; the assay was immunoSEQ multiplex PCR. The sample holds 3,000 to 4,000 clones, 55% to 70% seen once. The sequencing here drew on tumor tissue, taken after IRX-2 immunotherapy. These receptors all stem from a human donor with breast cancer.

J is TRBJ1-5 and V is TRBV19; D unclear. The CDR3 runs to 13 residues. V dropped 5 bases and J dropped 0 bases, with 5 bases sitting between them. Germline V gene lookup returns CDR1 LNHDA and CDR2 SQIVND (reference sequence). The CDR3 nucleotides read TGTGCCAGTAGTGAACATAGCAATCAGCCCCAGCATTTT. Translated: CASSEHSNQPQHF.

The rearrangement joins TRBV19 to TRBJ2-7; D is perhaps TRBD1 or TRBD2 (5 bases each). The CDR3 length is 17 residues. Between the trimmed V and J ends, which lost 1 base and 2 bases, there was a span of 18 bases. Per the germline V gene, CDR1 is LNHDA and CDR2 is SQIVND (reference sequence). In DNA form, the CDR3 reads TGTGCCAGTAGTATAGGGGATATTTGGGACGGTCCCTACGAGCAGTACTTC. Its translation: CASSIGDIWDGPYEQYF.

As for this clone: The identical CDR3 is also encoded by other nucleotide sequences in the sample. This chain uses TRBV19 with TRBJ2-7, with 14 bases that match TRBD2. In germline, CDR1 is LNHDA, CDR2 SQIVND (reference sequence). The CDR3 is 14 amino acids. The V gene end was trimmed by 4 bases and the J gene end by 5 bases; junction bases not matched to a gene: 1. The CDR3 spells CASSRGLAGDEQYF. The CDR3 DNA reads as TGTGCCAGTAGTAGGGGACTAGCGGGAGACGAGCAGTACTTC.

The J gene is TRBJ1-5, the V gene TRBV11-3, with a possible D match to TRBD1 (5 bases). Germline V gene sequence: CDR1 SGHNT, CDR2 YENEEA. V lost 3 bases, J lost 2 bases, and 11 bases lay in between. This CDR3 contains 15 residues. The CDR3 DNA reads TGTGCCAGCAGCTTGGGGTCGACAGGCAATCAGCCCCAGCATTTT. It yields the protein CASSLGSTGNQPQHF.

The rearrangement uses TRBV5-1 and TRBJ1-4; possible D gene TRBD1, 6 bases. The CDR3 is 14 amino acids. Germline V gene lookup returns CDR1 SGHRS and CDR2 YFSETQ. Trimming removed 3 bases from V and 3 bases from J, with 9 bases in between. The CDR3 nucleotides are TGCGCCAGCAGCTCAGGGGATGCTAATGAAAAACTGTTTTTT. Translated: CASSSGDANEKLFF.

V is TRBV19 and J is TRBJ2-1, with D maybe TRBD2 (5 bases). Trimming removed 1 base at V and 9 bases at J, with 7 bases between. There are 12 residues in the CDR3. Germline V gene data show CDR1 as LNHDA and CDR2 as SQIVND (reference sequence). In DNA, the CDR3 is TGTGCCAGTAGTATAGCCGGGATTGAGCAGTTCTTC. Protein product: CASSIAGIEQFF.

V is TRBV11-3 and J is TRBJ2-5; 8 bases align to TRBD2. The CDR3 totals 15 residues. Germline V lookup: CDR1 SGHNT, CDR2 YENEEA. V shed 5 bases, J shed 1 base, and the junction held 6 bases outside the gene matches. CDR3 region: CASSLRSGGQETQYF. For the CDR3, the DNA is TGTGCCAGCAGCCTCAGAAGCGGGGGCCAAGAGACCCAGTACTTC.

This clone showed up just a few times. V gene TRBV30 combines with J gene TRBJ1-3; a possible D gene is TRBD1 (5 bases). The CDR3 runs 14 residues. Germline CDR1 and CDR2: GTSNPN and SVGIG (reference sequence). The CDR3 region has the DNA TGTGGCTCGGGGCATCAGACCTCTGGAAACACCATATATTTT. Encoded protein: CGSGHQTSGNTIYF.

The rearrangement joins TRBV6-8 to TRBJ2-3; D is possibly TRBD1 or TRBD2 (5 bases each). Per germline, CDR1 MNHGY and CDR2 SAAAGT. The CDR3 loop spans 15 amino acids. V was shortened by 2 bases and J by 1 base, with 10 bases between the two germline ends. The CDR3 region has the DNA TGTGCCAGCAGTTACCTAGGGACCCGCACAGATACGCAGTATTTT. The encoded protein is CASSYLGTRTDTQYF.

The chain couples TRBV19 to TRBJ2-3; 14 bases map to TRBD2. Germline CDR1 LNHDA, CDR2 SQIVND (reference sequence). This CDR3 region has 16 residues. V lost 6 bases, J lost 7 bases, and 9 bases stayed unmatched. The CDR3 DNA sequence: TGTGCCAGTAGGGACTTGGGACTAGCGGGAGCCAATACGCAGTATTTT. It codes for CASRDLGLAGANTQYF.

Sample share makes this clone medium-sized. The chain employs TRBV6-8 and TRBJ2-7; D gene unclear. CDR3 length: 15 amino acids. In germline, CDR1 is MNHGY, CDR2 SAAAGT. The V and J ends lost 0 bases and 5 bases respectively, with 14 bases between them. CDR3 in amino acids: CASSYSSALVDEQYF. The CDR3 DNA sequence: TGTGCCAGCAGTTACTCCAGTGCGCTAGTCGACGAGCAGTACTTC.

This chain links TRBV7-5 with TRBJ2-7; the table's D call TRBD2 went unverified against the DNA. TRBV7-5 is termed a pseudogene. CDR3 size: 17 residues. The CDR3 is CASSLAGLAGDPYEQYF. The CDR3 DNA reads TGTGCCAGCAGCTTAGCTGGACTAGCGGGAGACCCCTACGAGCAGTACTTC.

This clone was found a few times. The genes are TRBV6-8 and TRBJ1-5; D is perhaps TRBD1 (5 bases). Germline V gene sequence: CDR1 MNHGY, CDR2 SAAAGT. The CDR3 contains 15 residues. V dropped 7 bases and J dropped 0 bases, with 13 bases sitting between them. The CDR3 protein is CASIQGHYSNQPQHF. The CDR3 DNA follows: TGTGCCAGCATTCAAGGACATTATAGCAATCAGCCCCAGCATTTT.

This clone was detected a few times. An end of the junction differs from the germline gene, which may be a read error. This rearrangement joins TRBV6-8 to TRBJ2-3; 12 bases align to TRBD2. Germline CDR1 reads MNHGY; CDR2 reads SAAAGT. The length of the CDR3 is 15 residues. CDR3 amino acids: CAISVTSGRTDTQYF. In DNA, the CDR3 is TGTGCCATCAGTGTGACTAGCGGGAGAACAGATACGCAGTATTTT.

The V gene is TRBV11-3, the J gene TRBJ2-2; 9 bases align to TRBD2. The CDR3 runs to 16 residues. With V trimmed by 5 bases and J by 1 base, 5 bases remained unmatched. Germline V gene data show CDR1 as SGHNT and CDR2 as YENEEA. The CDR3 sequence: CASSLTSGGNTGELFF. CDR3 sequence (DNA): TGTGCCAGCAGCCTGACTAGCGGAGGGAACACCGGGGAGCTGTTTTTT.

V gene TRBV6-8 combines with J gene TRBJ2-5; D is perhaps TRBD1 or TRBD2 (5 bases each). The CDR3 is 14 amino acids. V lost 5 bases and J lost 1, with 11 bases in between. Germline assignment: CDR1 MNHGY and CDR2 SAAAGT. The CDR3 region is CASSPGTLQETQYF. The CDR3 region has the DNA TGTGCCAGCAGTCCCGGGACCCTCCAAGAGACCCAGTACTTC.

In its sample, this clone was seen a few times. Other nucleotide sequences in the sample specify the same CDR3. The V call is TRBV14, the J call TRBJ2-1; either TRBD1 or TRBD2 may fit D (5 bases each). Germline assignment: CDR1 SGHDN and CDR2 FVKESK. This CDR3 has 13 residues. Trimming removed 4 bases at V and 5 bases at J, with 9 bases between. The CDR3 loop is CASSPGSHNEQFF. CDR3 bases: TGTGCCAGCAGCCCAGGGAGCCACAATGAGCAGTTCTTC. The full variable domain, completed using reference TRBV14 and TRBJ2-1, is EAGVTQFPSHSVIEKGQTVTLRCDPISGHDNLYWYRRVMGKEIKFLLHFVKESKQDESGMPNNRFLAERTGGTYSTLKVQPAELEDSGVYFCASSPGSHNEQFFGPGTRLTVL.

The chain uses TRBV28 and TRBJ1-1, with TRBD1 as a possible D gene (6 bases). This CDR3 is built from 16 residues. Germline V gene lookup returns CDR1 MDHEN and CDR2 SYDVKM. V was trimmed by 5 bases and J by 0 bases, leaving 16 bases between them. CDR3 nucleotide sequence: TGTGCCAGCAGTCTCCCGACAGGAACATTGAACACTGAAGCTTTCTTT. It is translated as CASSLPTGTLNTEAFF.

The genes are TRBV11-3 and TRBJ2-1; maybe TRBD2 (6 bases). This CDR3 comprises 15 residues. Germline-derived CDR1 and CDR2 are SGHNT and YENEEA. Trimming removed 8 bases from V and 9 bases from J, with 23 bases in between. CDR3 amino acids: CASHPGGDVGAEQFF. CDR3 DNA: TGTGCCAGCCACCCCGGCGGGGACGTAGGTGCTGAGCAGTTCTTC.

The count of this clone is one. The J gene is TRBJ1-2, the V gene TRBV6-8; the match to TRBD1 covers 8 bases. The CDR3 has 14 residues. The V and J ends lost 9 bases and 0 bases, in that order; junction bases with no gene match: 6. Looked up from germline, CDR1 is MNHGY and CDR2 is SAAAGT. CDR3 amino acids: CASRTGMTNYGYTF. As DNA, the CDR3 is TGTGCCAGTAGGACAGGGATGACTAACTATGGCTACACCTTC.